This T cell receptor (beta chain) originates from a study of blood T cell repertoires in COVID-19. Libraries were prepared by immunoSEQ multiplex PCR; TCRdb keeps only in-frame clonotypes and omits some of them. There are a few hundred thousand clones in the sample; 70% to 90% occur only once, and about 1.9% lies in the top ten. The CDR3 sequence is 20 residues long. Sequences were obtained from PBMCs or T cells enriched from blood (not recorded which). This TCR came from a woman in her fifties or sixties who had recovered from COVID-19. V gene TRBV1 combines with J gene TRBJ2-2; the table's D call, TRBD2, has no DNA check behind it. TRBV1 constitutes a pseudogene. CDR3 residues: CTSSHGTPAGVEVNTGELFF. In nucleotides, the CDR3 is TGCACCAGCAGCCACGGAACCCCAGCGGGAGTGGAGGTAAACACCGGGGAGCTGTTTTTT.